A selection of T cell receptor beta chains follows, all from one sample in a study of blood T cell repertoires in COVID-19. Profiled with immunoSEQ multiplex PCR; TCRdb holds only in-frame clones, not every one. This sample yields about 250,000 clones, of which about 80% are seen a single time; about 8.1% belongs to the top ten. The sequencing sample was made of peripheral blood. These receptor sequences come from an older man with acute or convalescent COVID-19. CDR3s include the opening cysteine and the closing phenylalanine or tryptophan. The D gene is left open where the match is weak. Expanded clones are given a class, and other clones once, few, many or no size at all.

j_call: TRBJ2-1
clone_size: NA
v_call: TRBV7-9
d_call: TRBD2
cdr3_nt: TGTGCCAGCAGCTTAGCCTTAGCGGGGGCTATAAGCTCCTACAATGAGCAGTTCTTC
cdr3_aa: CASSLALAGAISSYNEQFF

j_call: TRBJ2-3
clone_size: NA
v_call: TRBV7-2
d_call: TRBD1
cdr3_nt: TGTGCCAGCAGCCCTGACAGGGTGAGGGTTCGAGAGTACACAGATACGCAGTATTTT
cdr3_aa: CASSPDRVRVREYTDTQYF

j_call: TRBJ2-7
clone_size: NA
v_call: TRBV5-6
d_call: TRBD1
cdr3_nt: TGTGCCAGCAGCTTGCCCGGGACAGGGACCTCCTACGAGCAGTACTTC
cdr3_aa: CASSLPGTGTSYEQYF

j_call: TRBJ1-5
clone_size: NA
v_call: TRBV19
d_call: NA
cdr3_nt: TGTGCCAGTAGGGACAGCCCAAATCAGCCCCAGCATTTT
cdr3_aa: CASRDSPNQPQHF

j_call: TRBJ1-6
clone_size: NA
v_call: TRBV7-9
d_call: TRBD1
cdr3_nt: TGTGCCAGCAGCTTACTAACAGGGGGCGTAGGTTCACCCCTCCACTTT
cdr3_aa: CASSLLTGGVGSPLHF

j_call: TRBJ2-7
clone_size: NA
v_call: TRBV7-2
d_call: NA
cdr3_nt: TGTGCCAGCAGCTTAGCGCGCGGACTTACGTCTGGACGCGGCGAGCGGTACTTC
cdr3_aa: CASSLARGLTSGRGERYF

j_call: TRBJ2-1
clone_size: NA
v_call: TRBV11-2
d_call: NA
cdr3_nt: TGTGCCAGTTGGATGACCCCTAGCTCCTACAATGAGCAGTTCTTC
cdr3_aa: CASWMTPSSYNEQFF

j_call: TRBJ2-1
clone_size: NA
v_call: TRBV4-1
d_call: NA
cdr3_nt: TGCGCCAGCAGCCAAGTACAATTGAACAATGAGCAGTTCTTC
cdr3_aa: CASSQVQLNNEQFF

j_call: TRBJ1-5
clone_size: few
v_call: TRBV5-6
d_call: NA
cdr3_nt: TGTGCCAGCAGCTTTGGTTCCCACTATAGCAATCAGCCCCAGCATTTT
cdr3_aa: CASSFGSHYSNQPQHF

j_call: TRBJ2-1
clone_size: NA
v_call: TRBV7-2
d_call: TRBD2
cdr3_nt: TGTGCCAGCAGCCGCCGTCCTACTAGCGGGGGTTTCAATGAGCAGTTCTTC
cdr3_aa: CASSRRPTSGGFNEQFF

j_call: TRBJ2-7
clone_size: NA
v_call: TRBV11-2
d_call: NA
cdr3_nt: TGTGCCAGCAGATATCAACCTGGCCTCTCCTACGAGCAGTACTTC
cdr3_aa: CASRYQPGLSYEQYF

j_call: TRBJ1-1
clone_size: NA
v_call: TRBV3-1/TRBV3-2
d_call: NA
cdr3_nt: TGTGCCAGCAGCCTGAGGATGGCGTACATGAACACTGAAGCTTTCTTT
cdr3_aa: CASSLRMAYMNTEAFF

j_call: TRBJ1-3
clone_size: NA
v_call: TRBV5-6
d_call: TRBD1
cdr3_nt: TGTGCCAGCAGCTTGGGGCAGGGGGCTGGAAACACCATATATTTT
cdr3_aa: CASSLGQGAGNTIYF

j_call: TRBJ2-6
clone_size: NA
v_call: TRBV19
d_call: NA
cdr3_nt: TGTGCCAGTAGTATCACAGGGTCTGGGGCCAACGTCCTGACTTTC
cdr3_aa: CASSITGSGANVLTF

j_call: TRBJ1-5
clone_size: NA
v_call: TRBV19
d_call: TRBD1
cdr3_nt: TGTGCCAGTAGTATCCGACAGGGCTTAGCGATGGGCAATCAGCCCCAGCATTTT
cdr3_aa: CASSIRQGLAMGNQPQHF

j_call: TRBJ1-2
clone_size: NA
v_call: TRBV7-9
d_call: NA
cdr3_nt: TGTGCCAGCAGCTTAGGGCCGACAGCAACCAAAAACTATGGCTACACCTTC
cdr3_aa: CASSLGPTATKNYGYTF

j_call: TRBJ1-3
clone_size: few
v_call: TRBV3-1/TRBV3-2
d_call: NA
cdr3_nt: TGTGCCAGCAGCCAAAGGGGGACTGGAAACACCATATATTTT
cdr3_aa: CASSQRGTGNTIYF

j_call: TRBJ2-5
clone_size: NA
v_call: TRBV18
d_call: TRBD1
cdr3_nt: TGTGCCAGCTCACGGGACAGACAAGAGACCCAGTACTTC
cdr3_aa: CASSRDRQETQYF

j_call: TRBJ2-7
clone_size: NA
v_call: TRBV7-9
d_call: NA
cdr3_nt: TGTGCCAGCAGCTTGACATACTACGAGCAGTACTTC
cdr3_aa: CASSLTYYEQYF

j_call: TRBJ2-1
clone_size: NA
v_call: TRBV18
d_call: TRBD1
cdr3_nt: TGTGCCAGCTCGGTCAGACAGGGGGCGGGGAATGAGCAGTTCTTC
cdr3_aa: CASSVRQGAGNEQFF

j_call: TRBJ2-3
clone_size: NA
v_call: TRBV10-3
d_call: TRBD2
cdr3_nt: TGTGCCACCTCAAGCGGGGGTGGCACAGATACGCAGTATTTT
cdr3_aa: CATSSGGGTDTQYF

j_call: TRBJ1-3
clone_size: NA
v_call: TRBV18
d_call: NA
cdr3_nt: TGTGCCAGCTCACCCAGCCCCCTGACAGTATCTGGAAACACCATATATTTT
cdr3_aa: CASSPSPLTVSGNTIYF

j_call: TRBJ1-1
clone_size: NA
v_call: TRBV14
d_call: NA
cdr3_nt: TGTGCCAGCATCCAACGGGGGAACACTGAAGCTTTCTTT
cdr3_aa: CASIQRGNTEAFF

j_call: TRBJ1-3
clone_size: NA
v_call: TRBV9
d_call: TRBD1
cdr3_nt: TGTGCCAGCAGCGCAGTACAGGGGGCGGGTGGAAACACCATATATTTT
cdr3_aa: CASSAVQGAGGNTIYF

j_call: TRBJ1-2
clone_size: NA
v_call: TRBV3-1/TRBV3-2
d_call: NA
cdr3_nt: TGTGCCAGCAGCCAGAGGGACACTGCACGATATGGCCACACCTTC
cdr3_aa: CASSQRDTARYGHTF

j_call: TRBJ2-3
clone_size: NA
v_call: TRBV18
d_call: TRBD1
cdr3_nt: TGTGCCAGCTACACCGGGACAGCCACCTTATACACAGATACGCAGTATTTT
cdr3_aa: CASYTGTATLYTDTQYF

j_call: TRBJ1-1
clone_size: few
v_call: TRBV12-3/TRBV12-4
d_call: TRBD1
cdr3_nt: TGTGCCAGCAGTCGCCGGGACAGCACTGAAGCTTTCTTT
cdr3_aa: CASSRRDSTEAFF

j_call: TRBJ1-1
clone_size: NA
v_call: TRBV11-2
d_call: NA
cdr3_nt: TGTGCCAGCAGCTTAGTCTTAGCGGTTGTTGAAGCTTTCTTT
cdr3_aa: CASSLVLAVVEAFF

j_call: TRBJ2-7
clone_size: NA
v_call: TRBV25-1
d_call: NA
cdr3_nt: TGTGCCAGCAGTTTTTCGGGACAATCTTCCGAGCAGTACTTC
cdr3_aa: CASSFSGQSSEQYF

j_call: TRBJ1-2
clone_size: NA
v_call: TRBV28
d_call: NA
cdr3_nt: TGTGCCAGCACCTTAGGGGGGGCGAGGTCCTATGGCTACACCTTC
cdr3_aa: CASTLGGARSYGYTF

j_call: TRBJ1-1
clone_size: NA
v_call: TRBV10-3
d_call: NA
cdr3_nt: TGTGCCATCAGTGAGACTGGGGTCGGGGGTGAAGCTTTCTTT
cdr3_aa: CAISETGVGGEAFF

j_call: TRBJ1-6
clone_size: NA
v_call: TRBV7-9
d_call: TRBD1
cdr3_nt: TGTGCCAGCAGGGCTTGGGACAGCTATAATTCACCCCTCCACTTT
cdr3_aa: CASRAWDSYNSPLHF

j_call: TRBJ1-6
clone_size: few
v_call: TRBV19
d_call: TRBD1
cdr3_nt: TGTGCCAGTAGTCCGAGACAGGGGGGAAATTCACCCCTCCACTTT
cdr3_aa: CASSPRQGGNSPLHF